Each of the 13 T cell receptor beta chains below was sequenced from the same sample in a study of cytomegalovirus exposure and HLA in healthy donors. Libraries were prepared by immunoSEQ multiplex PCR; TCRdb keeps only in-frame clonotypes and omits some of them. The data show 150,000 to 250,000 clones, about 81% seen once. The sequenced material came from PBMCs. Receptor source: a woman in her twenties or thirties in good health and CMV-seronegative.

This chain links TRBV29-1 with TRBJ2-5; 8 bases are shared with TRBD1. Germline CDR1 reads SQVTM; CDR2 reads ANQGSEA. There are 16 residues in the CDR3. Trimming removed 7 bases from V and 4 bases from J; junction bases left unmatched: 17. CDR3 sequence reads: CSAGGGQGAFVETQYF. DNA for the CDR3: TGCAGCGCCGGGGGCGGGCAGGGGGCTTTTGTAGAGACCCAGTACTTC.

V gene TRBV21-1 combines with J gene TRBJ2-3; TRBD1 was called by the table and not checked on the DNA. TRBV21-1 constitutes a pseudogene. The CDR3 runs to 19 residues. CDR3 nucleotide sequence: TGTGCCAGCACCCAGGGTCGGGCACGCCAATGGTGGCCCAGTGGTACGCAGTATTTT. Amino acids: CASTQGRARQWWPSGTQYF.

The rearrangement links TRBV6-5 to TRBJ2-2, with a tentative D call TRBD2 (5 bases). Germline V lookup: CDR1 MNHEY, CDR2 SVGAGI. Deletions cut 4 bases from V and 3 bases from J, with 9 bases between. The CDR3 consists of 14 residues. The CDR3 sequence is CASSFRRYTGELFF. As DNA, the CDR3 is TGTGCCAGCAGTTTCAGGAGGTACACCGGGGAGCTGTTTTTT.

This clone was detected only once. The rearrangement joins TRBV5-1 to TRBJ2-5; tentative D call: TRBD2 (6 bases). The CDR3 is 16 amino acids. V lost 0 bases, J lost 5 bases, and 17 bases lay in between. Germline V gene data show CDR1 as SGHRS and CDR2 as YFSETQ. DNA of the CDR3: TGCGCCAGCAGCTTGGGCGGCAGGGAGGTTTGGGAGACCCAGTACTTC. Encoded protein: CASSLGGREVWETQYF.

V and J are TRBV7-9 and TRBJ1-2, with TRBD1 matching 7 bases. Germline V gene sequence: CDR1 SEHNR, CDR2 FQNEAQ (reference sequence). Trimming at V came to 5 bases and at J to 0 bases, leaving 6 bases not matched to a gene. The CDR3 sequence is 15 residues long. Here the CDR3 DNA reads TGTGCCAGCAGCATCCGGGACAGATCTAACTATGGCTACACCTTC. Protein sequence: CASSIRDRSNYGYTF.

The rearrangement joins TRBV29-1 to TRBJ2-1; 7 bases are shared with TRBD1. The V gene's germline CDR1 is SQVTM and CDR2 ANQGSEA. The CDR3 consists of 14 residues. Trimming at V came to 4 bases and at J to 9 bases, leaving 12 bases not matched to a gene. The DNA of the CDR3 is TGCAGCGTTGGAGAACGGGACAGATCTAGTGAGCAGTTCTTC. Amino acid sequence: CSVGERDRSSEQFF.

The chain couples TRBV19 to TRBJ1-1, with D possibly TRBD1 on 6 matching bases. Germline CDR1 reads LNHDA; CDR2 reads SQIVND (reference sequence). Between the trimmed V and J ends, which lost 4 bases and 1 base, there was a span of 13 bases. The CDR3 consists of 15 residues. The CDR3, as DNA: TGTGCCAGTAGTACTCTACGGGGACAGAACACTGAAGCTTTCTTT. It yields the protein CASSTLRGQNTEAFF.

The chain combines TRBV5-6 with TRBJ1-6, with D hard to call. The CDR3 covers 14 residues. Trimming took off 4 bases at V and 10 bases at J, with 15 bases between the two ends. Per the germline V gene, CDR1 is SGHDT and CDR2 is YYEEEE. The CDR3 sequence: CASSPPGGYSPLHF. CDR3 nucleotides: TGTGCCAGCAGCCCGCCCGGAGGGTACTCACCCCTCCACTTT.

J is TRBJ2-7 and V is TRBV19; a possible D gene is TRBD2 (8 bases). This CDR3 has 15 residues. Trimming removed 6 bases at V and 2 bases at J, with 17 bases between. Germline CDR1 and CDR2: LNHDA and SQIVND (reference sequence). Written as DNA, the CDR3 is TGTGCCAGTAGACCACGGGAGGGGGCCACCTACGAGCAGTACTTC. It codes for CASRPREGATYEQYF.

The chain uses TRBV27 and TRBJ2-6; TRBD2 matches 7 bases. The germline V gene encodes CDR1 MNHEY and CDR2 SMNVEV (reference sequence). The CDR3 loop spans 17 amino acids. The V gene end was trimmed by 5 bases and the J gene end by 4 bases; junction bases not matched to a gene: 11. The CDR3 is CASSNGLGGVGANVLTF. Written as DNA, the CDR3 is TGTGCCAGCAGTAACGGACTAGGAGGGGTGGGGGCCAACGTCCTGACTTTC. The whole variable domain, filled in from reference TRBV27 and TRBJ2-6, reads EAQVTQNPRYLITVTGKKLTVTCSQNMNHEYMSWYRQDPGLGLRQIYYSMNVEVTDKGDVPEGYKVSRKEKRNFPLILESPSPNQTSLYFCASSNGLGGVGANVLTFGAGSRLTVL.

The CDR3 is CASSLARPGRTQYF. CDR3 DNA sequence: TGTGCCAGCAGCCTCGCCCGGCCCGGGAGGACGCAGTATTTT. The J gene is TRBJ2-3, the V gene TRBV7-9; 7 nucleotides match TRBD2. The CDR3 consists of 14 residues. J lost 9 bases, V lost 5 bases, and 11 bases had no gene match. Germline CDR1 reads SEHNR; CDR2 reads FQNEAQ (reference sequence).

This clone was seen many times. This chain uses TRBV4-2 with TRBJ2-1; TRBD1 might be the D (6 bases). CDR1 is LGHNA and CDR2 is YNFKEQ in the germline V gene. The germline V and J ends were trimmed by 3 bases and 10 bases, with 13 bases remaining between them. This CDR3 contains 13 residues. Here the CDR3 reads CASSQVTGVEQFF. The DNA for the CDR3 is TGTGCCAGCAGCCAGGTGACAGGAGTGGAGCAGTTCTTC.

The rearrangement uses TRBV30 and TRBJ1-5; 10 nucleotides match TRBD1. With 4 bases clipped from V and 6 bases from J, the junction kept 6 bases outside the gene matches. Germline CDR1 and CDR2: GTSNPN and SVGIG (reference sequence). The CDR3 totals 14 residues. DNA for the CDR3: TGTGCCTGGACGAAGGACAGGGGGGGTCAGCCCCAGCATTTT. This gives the protein CAWTKDRGGQPQHF.